This T cell receptor (beta chain) was documented in a study of CD8 T cells in ankylosing spondylitis. Study-level results: Fewer than ten highly homologous variants made up a TCR beta motif that seemed to typify ankylosing spondylitis blood.

This CDR3 contains 15 residues. The V end lost 1 base, the J end lost 2 bases, and 11 bases lay between the germline ends. Germline V gene sequence: CDR1 SGHRS, CDR2 YFSETQ. TCRdb re-called the 5' RACE reads through MiXCR, storing one row per CDR3 protein. The data show around 300,000 distinct CDR3 sequences, 14% to 15% seen once. This clonotype was observed a few times. What it recognizes is unknown. The TCR was taken from a male donor with ankylosing spondylitis or in good health (not recorded which). Sequenced sample: blood, either unsorted or a sorted T cell fraction (not recorded which). The rearrangement uses TRBV5-1 and TRBJ2-3, with a tentative D call TRBD1 (5 bases). The CDR3 protein is CASSLLTASTDTQYF. The CDR3 DNA follows: TGCGCCAGCAGCTTGTTGACAGCATCCACAGATACGCAGTATTTT.